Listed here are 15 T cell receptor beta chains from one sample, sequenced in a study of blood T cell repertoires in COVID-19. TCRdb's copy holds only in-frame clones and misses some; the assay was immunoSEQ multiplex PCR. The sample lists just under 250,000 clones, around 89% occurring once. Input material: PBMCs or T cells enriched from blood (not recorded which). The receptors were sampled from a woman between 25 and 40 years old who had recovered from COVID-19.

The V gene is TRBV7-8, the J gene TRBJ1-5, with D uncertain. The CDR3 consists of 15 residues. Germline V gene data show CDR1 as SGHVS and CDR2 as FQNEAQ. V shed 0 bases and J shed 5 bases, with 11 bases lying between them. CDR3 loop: CASSLAGGEYQPQHF. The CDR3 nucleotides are TGTGCCAGCAGCTTAGCGGGTGGGGAGTATCAGCCCCAGCATTTT. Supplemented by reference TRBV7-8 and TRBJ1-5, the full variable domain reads GAGVSQSPRYKVAKRGQDVALRCDPISGHVSLFWYQQALGQGPEFLTYFQNEAQLDKSGLPSDRFFAERPEGSVSTLKIQRTQQEDSAVYLCASSLAGGEYQPQHFGDGTRLSIL.

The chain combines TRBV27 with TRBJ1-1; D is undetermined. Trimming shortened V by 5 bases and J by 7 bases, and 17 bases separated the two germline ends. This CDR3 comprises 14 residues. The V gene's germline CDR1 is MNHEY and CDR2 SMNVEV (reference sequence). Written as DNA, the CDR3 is TGTGCCAGCAGTCTTAGAGTGGGGAGGAGTGAAGCTTTCTTT. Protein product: CASSLRVGRSEAFF.

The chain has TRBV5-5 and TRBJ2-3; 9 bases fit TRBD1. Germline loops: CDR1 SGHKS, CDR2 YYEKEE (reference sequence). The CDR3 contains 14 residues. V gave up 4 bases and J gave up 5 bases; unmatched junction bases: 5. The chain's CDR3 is CASSPGQGIDTQYF. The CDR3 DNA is TGTGCCAGCAGCCCCGGACAGGGGATAGATACGCAGTATTTT.

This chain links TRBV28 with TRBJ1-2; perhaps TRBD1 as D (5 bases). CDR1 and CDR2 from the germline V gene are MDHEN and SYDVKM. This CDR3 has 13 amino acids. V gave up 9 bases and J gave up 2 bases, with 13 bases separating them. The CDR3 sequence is CASLPGGNYGYTF. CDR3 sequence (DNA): TGTGCCAGTCTCCCGGGGGGGAACTATGGCTACACCTTC.

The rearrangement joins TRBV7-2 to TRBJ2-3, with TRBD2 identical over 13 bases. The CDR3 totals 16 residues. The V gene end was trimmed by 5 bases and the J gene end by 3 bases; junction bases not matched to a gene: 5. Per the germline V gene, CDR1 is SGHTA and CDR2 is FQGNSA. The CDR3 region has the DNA TGTGCCAGCAGCGGACAGGGACTAGCGGGAACAGATACGCAGTATTTT. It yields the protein CASSGQGLAGTDTQYF.

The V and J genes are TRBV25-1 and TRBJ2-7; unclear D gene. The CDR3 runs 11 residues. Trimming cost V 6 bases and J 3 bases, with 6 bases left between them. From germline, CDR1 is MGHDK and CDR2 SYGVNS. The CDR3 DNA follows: TGTGCCAGCAGCACTATCTACGAGCAGTACTTC. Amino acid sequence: CASSTIYEQYF.

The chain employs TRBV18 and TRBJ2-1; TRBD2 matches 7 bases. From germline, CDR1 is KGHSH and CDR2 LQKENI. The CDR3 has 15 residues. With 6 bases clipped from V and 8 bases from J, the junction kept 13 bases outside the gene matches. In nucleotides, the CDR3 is TGTGCCAGCTCGCAGTGGACTAGGACAACGGATGAGCAGTTCTTC. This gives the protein CASSQWTRTTDEQFF.

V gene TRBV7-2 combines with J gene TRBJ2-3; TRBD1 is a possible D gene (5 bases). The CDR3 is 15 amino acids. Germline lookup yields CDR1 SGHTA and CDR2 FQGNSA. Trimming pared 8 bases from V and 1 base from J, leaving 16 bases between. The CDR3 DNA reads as TGTGCCAGCCGCCTCTCAACAGGAGGCACAGATACGCAGTATTTT. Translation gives CASRLSTGGTDTQYF.

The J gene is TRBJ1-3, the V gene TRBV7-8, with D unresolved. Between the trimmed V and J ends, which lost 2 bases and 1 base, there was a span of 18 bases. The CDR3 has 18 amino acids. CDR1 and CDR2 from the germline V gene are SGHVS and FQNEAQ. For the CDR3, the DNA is TGTGCCAGCAGCTTAAATTGGGTTAGGCGGACTTCTGGAAACACCATATATTTT. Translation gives CASSLNWVRRTSGNTIYF.

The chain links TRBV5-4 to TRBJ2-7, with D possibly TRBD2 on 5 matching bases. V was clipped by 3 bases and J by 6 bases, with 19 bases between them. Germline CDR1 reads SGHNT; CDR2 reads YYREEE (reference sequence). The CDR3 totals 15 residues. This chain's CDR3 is CASSYGGTPRGEQYF. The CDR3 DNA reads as TGTGCCAGCAGCTACGGCGGCACGCCTCGGGGCGAGCAGTACTTC.

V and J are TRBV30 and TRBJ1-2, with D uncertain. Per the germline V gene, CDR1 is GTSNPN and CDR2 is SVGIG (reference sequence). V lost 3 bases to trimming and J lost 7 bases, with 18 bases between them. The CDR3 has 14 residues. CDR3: CAWSPEPSVSGYTF. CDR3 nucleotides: TGTGCCTGGAGCCCTGAACCCAGTGTAAGTGGCTACACCTTC.

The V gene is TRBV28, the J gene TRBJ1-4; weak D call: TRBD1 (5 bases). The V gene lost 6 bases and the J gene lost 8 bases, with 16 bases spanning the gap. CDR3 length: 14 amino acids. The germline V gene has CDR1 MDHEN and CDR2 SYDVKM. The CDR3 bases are TGTGCCAGCAGCGCGGGCAGGGAGGTCGAAAAACTGTTTTTT. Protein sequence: CASSAGREVEKLFF.

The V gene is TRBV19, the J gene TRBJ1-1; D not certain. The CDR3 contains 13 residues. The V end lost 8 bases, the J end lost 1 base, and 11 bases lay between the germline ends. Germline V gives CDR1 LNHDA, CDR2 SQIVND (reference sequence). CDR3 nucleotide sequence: TGTGCCAGTGGGAGGACGGCGAACACTGAAGCTTTCTTT. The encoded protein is CASGRTANTEAFF. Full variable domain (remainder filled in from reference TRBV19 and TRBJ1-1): DGGITQSPKYLFRKEGQNVTLSCEQNLNHDAMYWYRQDPGQGLRLIYYSQIVNDFQKGDIAEGYSVSREKKESFPLTVTSAQKNPTAFYLCASGRTANTEAFFGQGTRLTVV.

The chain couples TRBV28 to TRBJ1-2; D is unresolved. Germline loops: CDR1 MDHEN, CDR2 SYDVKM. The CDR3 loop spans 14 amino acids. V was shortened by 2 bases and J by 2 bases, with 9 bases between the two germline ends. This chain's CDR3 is CASSLPAENYGYTF. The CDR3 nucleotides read TGTGCCAGCAGTTTACCGGCGGAGAACTATGGCTACACCTTC.

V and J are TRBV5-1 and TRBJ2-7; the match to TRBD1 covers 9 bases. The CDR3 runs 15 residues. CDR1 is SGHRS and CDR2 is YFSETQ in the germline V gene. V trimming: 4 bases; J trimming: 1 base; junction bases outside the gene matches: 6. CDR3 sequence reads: CASSEIGTGSYEQYF. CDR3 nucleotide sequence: TGCGCCAGCAGCGAAATAGGGACAGGGTCCTACGAGCAGTACTTC.